Listed here are 25 T cell receptor beta chains from one sample, sequenced in a study of T cell changes during pregnancy in multiple sclerosis. The table came from immunoSEQ multiplex PCR; TCRdb's copy has only in-frame clones and leaves some out. Of some 70,000 clones listed, 91% are singletons. Here the sequenced sample was peripheral blood, taken in the first trimester of pregnancy. These receptors came from a female donor with multiple sclerosis, enrolled in a pregnancy study.

V is TRBV29-1 and J is TRBJ1-1; D possibly corresponds to TRBD1 (6 bases). CDR1 and CDR2 from the germline V gene are SQVTM and ANQGSEA. This CDR3 has 12 amino acids. V was cut by 6 bases and J by 6 bases, with 14 bases left in between. The CDR3 sequence: CSVTLGGSEAFF. In DNA, the CDR3 is TGCAGCGTCACGCTTGGGGGCTCTGAAGCTTTCTTT.

The chain has TRBV9 and TRBJ2-1; 13 nucleotides align to TRBD2. The junction had 2 bases not matched to a gene; V was cut back by 1 base and J by 7 bases. Germline V gene lookup returns CDR1 SGDLS and CDR2 YYNGEE. The CDR3 runs to 15 residues. The CDR3 DNA is TGTGCCAGCAGCGTACCGGGACTAGCGGGGAATGAGCAGTTCTTC. Amino acids: CASSVPGLAGNEQFF.

The chain is built from TRBV2 and TRBJ2-3; the match to TRBD1 covers 7 bases. V gave up 6 bases and J gave up 4 bases; unmatched junction bases: 10. The CDR3 contains 15 residues. The V gene's germline CDR1 is SNHLY and CDR2 FYNNEI. The CDR3 region is CASRTGALLADTQYF. CDR3 nucleotide sequence: TGTGCCAGCAGAACAGGGGCCCTTTTGGCAGATACGCAGTATTTT.

This chain links TRBV18 with TRBJ1-2, with TRBD1 matching 8 bases. Germline V CDR1 and CDR2: KGHSH, LQKENI. V gave up 5 bases and J gave up 10 bases; unmatched junction bases: 9. The CDR3 extends over 13 amino acids. This CDR3 is CASSREQGEAYTF. CDR3 bases: TGTGCCAGCTCAAGGGAACAGGGGGAAGCCTACACCTTC.

The V gene is TRBV11-2, the J gene TRBJ2-5; 8 bases agree with TRBD2. Germline V gene data show CDR1 as SGHAT and CDR2 as FQNNGV. CDR3 size: 15 residues. The trim removed 5 bases at V and 5 bases at J, leaving 10 bases unmatched. In DNA, the CDR3 is TGTGCCAGCAGCCCTCTCTTAAGCGGGGGTGAGACCCAGTACTTC. Translation: CASSPLLSGGETQYF.

The rearrangement links TRBV27 to TRBJ2-2; D is perhaps TRBD2 (5 bases). The CDR3 runs to 14 residues. Germline CDR1 MNHEY, CDR2 SMNVEV (reference sequence). V was trimmed by 3 bases and J by 2 bases, leaving 7 bases between them. The CDR3: CASSLGRNTGELFF. The CDR3 nucleotides are TGTGCCAGCAGTTTGGGGAGAAACACCGGGGAGCTGTTTTTT.

This clone was seen a handful of times. V gene TRBV7-2 combines with J gene TRBJ1-6, with 9 bases lining up with TRBD1. The germline V gene has CDR1 SGHTA and CDR2 FQGNSA. The CDR3 totals 15 residues. After removal of 2 bases from V and 8 bases from J, the junction contained 4 bases not matched to a gene. CDR3 nucleotide sequence: TGTGCCAGCAGCTTAAGGGGGACAGGGCATTCACCCCTCCACTTT. Translated, it gives CASSLRGTGHSPLHF.

This clone was detected once. J is TRBJ1-3 and V is TRBV19; D uncertain. Germline V CDR1 and CDR2: LNHDA, SQIVND (reference sequence). V was trimmed by 2 bases and J by 0 bases, leaving 5 bases between them. CDR3 length: 14 amino acids. The CDR3 region has the DNA TGTGCCAGTAGTATAACGAGCTCTGGAAACACCATATATTTT. It codes for CASSITSSGNTIYF.

The rearrangement links TRBV7-9 to TRBJ2-1; D is perhaps TRBD2 (6 bases). Germline V gene sequence: CDR1 SEHNR, CDR2 FQNEAQ (reference sequence). The CDR3 runs 15 residues. The germline V and J ends were trimmed by 4 bases and 4 bases, with 14 bases remaining between them. The CDR3 DNA is TGTGCCAGCAGCTACAGGTCCGGGGGTTACAATGAGCAGTTCTTC. This codes for CASSYRSGGYNEQFF.

The chain couples TRBV28 to TRBJ2-1; the D is unclear. Germline assignment: CDR1 MDHEN and CDR2 SYDVKM. The CDR3 has 11 residues. V was cut by 3 bases and J by 7 bases, with 4 bases left in between. The CDR3 sequence is CASSFVNEQFF. The CDR3 coding sequence is TGTGCCAGCAGTTTTGTAAATGAGCAGTTCTTC.

The chain carries TRBV4-1 and TRBJ2-7, with 10 positions matching TRBD2. The V gene end was trimmed by 1 base and the J gene end by 3 bases; junction bases not matched to a gene: 3. The CDR3 sequence is 15 residues long. Germline values: CDR1 MGHRA, CDR2 YSYEKL. In nucleotides, the CDR3 is TGCGCCAGCAGCCAAGTTCTAGCGGGGGTCTACGAGCAGTACTTC. It codes for CASSQVLAGVYEQYF.

The rearrangement links TRBV15 to TRBJ1-1, with a tentative D call TRBD1 (5 bases). V lost 0 bases and J 1 base, leaving 9 bases between the germline ends. CDR1 is LNHNV, CDR2 YYDKDF, per germline (reference sequence). This CDR3 region has 15 residues. DNA for the CDR3: TGTGCCACCAGCAGAGATCAGGGCGAGAACACTGAAGCTTTCTTT. The encoded protein is CATSRDQGENTEAFF.

The chain couples TRBV6-1 to TRBJ2-1; D unresolved. V was clipped by 0 bases and J by 2 bases, with 8 bases between them. The CDR3 runs 15 residues. Germline loops: CDR1 MNHNS, CDR2 SASEGT. CDR3 sequence reads: CASSEAARAYNEQFF. The CDR3, as DNA: TGTGCCAGCAGTGAAGCGGCCCGGGCCTACAATGAGCAGTTCTTC.

J is TRBJ1-6 and V is TRBV19; possible D gene TRBD1, 5 bases. V was clipped by 5 bases and J by 8 bases, with 16 bases between them. The germline gives CDR1 LNHDA, CDR2 SQIVND (reference sequence). This CDR3 is 15 amino acids long. The CDR3 region has the DNA TGTGCCAGTAGTTCCTCTTGGGGCAGGGATTCACCCCTCCACTTT. Translated: CASSSSWGRDSPLHF.

The chain uses TRBV11-2 and TRBJ2-2, with 12 bases identical to TRBD2. The ends lost 4 bases at V and 10 bases at J; junction bases unmatched: 7. There are 15 residues in the CDR3. Germline V CDR1 and CDR2: SGHAT, FQNNGV. The CDR3: CASSSPSGRVAELFF. In DNA form, the CDR3 reads TGTGCCAGCAGCTCCCCTAGCGGGAGGGTTGCGGAGCTGTTTTTT.

This rearrangement joins TRBV14 to TRBJ1-2, with no clear D. The CDR3 contains 13 residues. V was cut by 1 base and J by 0 bases, with 3 bases left in between. Germline V gene sequence: CDR1 SGHDN, CDR2 FVKESK. The DNA of the CDR3 is TGTGCCAGCAGCCAAGGAGCTAACTATGGCTACACCTTC. Translated, it gives CASSQGANYGYTF.

The chain employs TRBV4-2 and TRBJ1-1; D is ambiguous. The V and J ends lost 4 bases and 13 bases respectively, with 16 bases between them. The CDR3 length is 12 residues. CDR1 and CDR2 (germline): LGHNA, YNFKEQ. The CDR3 region has the DNA TGTGCCAGCAGCCTGACGGAGGCCACCCATTTCTTT. Protein: CASSLTEATHFF.

The CDR3 here is CASIPGQGPYEQYF. The CDR3 DNA sequence: TGTGCCAGCATTCCGGGACAGGGGCCCTACGAGCAGTACTTC. V is TRBV28 and J is TRBJ2-7; 10 bases agree with TRBD1. CDR1 and CDR2 from the germline V gene are MDHEN and SYDVKM. The CDR3 is 14 amino acids. The V gene end was trimmed by 7 bases and the J gene end by 2 bases; junction bases not matched to a gene: 5.

The rearrangement joins TRBV19 to TRBJ1-4; D call uncertain. Germline CDR1 is LNHDA and CDR2 is SQIVND (reference sequence). The CDR3 has 14 amino acids. Trimming took 6 bases from V and 0 from J, leaving 8 bases between them. CDR3 protein: CASSPIATNEKLFF. DNA of the CDR3: TGTGCCAGTAGCCCAATTGCAACTAATGAAAAACTGTTTTTT.

The chain joins TRBV28 to TRBJ2-7; TRBD2 might be the D (6 bases). The CDR3 covers 12 residues. CDR1 is MDHEN and CDR2 is SYDVKM in the germline V gene. Trimming cost V 8 bases and J 0 bases, with 8 bases left between them. The CDR3 is CASEGLSYEQYF. As DNA, the CDR3 is TGTGCCAGCGAGGGACTCTCCTACGAGCAGTACTTC. Complete variable domain (other parts from reference TRBV28 and TRBJ2-7): DVKVTQSSRYLVKRTGEKVFLECVQDMDHENMFWYRQDPGLGLRLIYFSYDVKMKEKGDIPEGYSVSREKKERFSLILESASTNQTSMYLCASEGLSYEQYFGPGTRLTVT.

This clone appeared a single time. In DNA, the CDR3 is TGTGCCAGCACCCAGAACAGGGATCGTGGCTACACCTTC. Amino acid sequence: CASTQNRDRGYTF. J is TRBJ1-2 and V is TRBV28, with D possibly TRBD1 on 6 matching bases. Germline V gene data show CDR1 as MDHEN and CDR2 as SYDVKM. The length of the CDR3 is 13 residues. V was cut by 7 bases and J by 7 bases, with 16 bases left in between.

As regards this clone: One junction end disagrees with the germline gene, perhaps due to a read error. The chain links TRBV10-1 to TRBJ1-2; 9 bases map to TRBD1. The CDR3 has 16 amino acids. CDR1 and CDR2 (germline): WNHNN, SYGVQD (reference sequence). DNA for the CDR3: TGCGCCAGCACCCCGGGACAGGGAGCTTCTAACTATGGTTACACCTTC. Its translation is CASTPGQGASNYGYTF.

This chain links TRBV7-7 with TRBJ2-5; 9 bases map to TRBD1. Germline V CDR1 and CDR2: SSHAT, FNYEAQ (reference sequence). CDR3 length: 13 residues. Trimming took 5 bases from V and 5 from J; bases not matched to a gene: 3. The CDR3 DNA reads as TGTGCCAGCAGCGCCGGACAGGGGGAGACCCAGTACTTC. It translates to CASSAGQGETQYF.

J is TRBJ1-2 and V is TRBV2, with TRBD1 matching over 8 bases. The trim removed 5 bases at V and 3 bases at J, leaving 2 bases unmatched. This CDR3 spans 13 amino acids. Germline CDR1 is SNHLY and CDR2 is FYNNEI. CDR3 DNA sequence: TGTGCCAGCAGTTCAGGGGGCGACTATGGCTACACCTTC. Protein product: CASSSGGDYGYTF.

This chain uses TRBV19 with TRBJ1-2; 9 bases align to TRBD1. With 5 bases clipped from V and 8 bases from J, the junction kept 9 bases outside the gene matches. The CDR3 loop spans 14 amino acids. Germline V lookup: CDR1 LNHDA, CDR2 SQIVND (reference sequence). The CDR3 region is CASSWGQGSEGYTF. CDR3 in DNA: TGTGCCAGTAGTTGGGGACAGGGATCAGAAGGCTACACCTTC. Filled out from reference TRBV19 and TRBJ1-2, the complete variable domain reads DGGITQSPKYLFRKEGQNVTLSCEQNLNHDAMYWYRQDPGQGLRLIYYSQIVNDFQKGDIAEGYSVSREKKESFPLTVTSAQKNPTAFYLCASSWGQGSEGYTFGSGTRLTVV.